Listed here is a single TCR beta chain. The data stem from a study of blood T cell repertoires in COVID-19. Study at large: Collection of acute and convalescent COVID-19 samples took place in the United States, Italy and Spain. From T cells, B-cell-depleted T cells, or PBMCs came the material, which was cDNA or gDNA.

Trimming took 4 bases from V and 6 from J, leaving 13 bases between them. In germline, CDR1 is SQVTM, CDR2 ANQGSEA. This CDR3 is 13 amino acids long. Source study methods: Reference gene primer amplification yielded estimated nucleated cell counts. TCRdb's copy holds only in-frame clones and misses some; the assay was immunoSEQ multiplex PCR. V and J calls and clone size are those listed in that table; D and trimming were worked out from the DNA. The sample consists of a few hundred thousand clones, roughly 84% of them appearing once. The V call is TRBV29-1, the J call TRBJ1-5; D gene ambiguous. Material: peripheral blood. The receptor comes from a man aged 35 to 55 with active or convalescent COVID-19. The CDR3 coding sequence is TGCAGCGTTGTTGGGTTCCCGGGTCAGCCCCAGCATTTT. Translated: CSVVGFPGQPQHF.